Listed below are T cell receptor beta chains from one sample, sequenced in a study of blood T cell repertoires in COVID-19. Clones were read by immunoSEQ multiplex PCR, and TCRdb kept only the in-frame ones, dropping some. The table shows roughly 220,000 clones, with approximately 86% occurring only once. What was sequenced was peripheral blood. These TCRs come from a man in his sixties with acute or convalescent COVID-19. CDR3s include the opening cysteine and the closing phenylalanine or tryptophan. Each record gives: V gene, J gene, clone size, D gene, CDR3 DNA, CDR3 protein. D genes are given only for firm matches. The size of a clone is reported for some rows only, either as once, few or many, or as a class for expanded clones.

TRBV11-2	TRBJ1-4	NA	NA	TGTGCCAGCAGCCTATGGATAGGGGTCCCAACTAATGAAAAACTGTTTTTT	CASSLWIGVPTNEKLFF
TRBV7-6	TRBJ2-3	NA	TRBD2	TGTGCCAGCAGCTTATGGTGGGGGGGTGCAGATACGCAGTATTTT	CASSLWWGGADTQYF
TRBV6-5	TRBJ1-4	NA	NA	TGTGCCAGCAGTAATACAGGTTCAACTAATGAAAAACTGTTTTTT	CASSNTGSTNEKLFF
TRBV29-1	TRBJ2-7	once	TRBD1	TGCAGCGTTGAAGATCAGGACAGGGGCTACGAGCAGTACTTC	CSVEDQDRGYEQYF
TRBV27	TRBJ2-2	NA	NA	TGTGCCAGCAGTTTCTCCGTCACCGGGGAGCTGTTTTTT	CASSFSVTGELFF
TRBV6-4	TRBJ2-7	once	TRBD2	TGTGCCAGCAGTGACGCGGGGGGGCCCTTTTACGAGCAGTACTTC	CASSDAGGPFYEQYF
TRBV5-1	TRBJ2-5	NA	TRBD2	TGCGCCAGCAGCTTGTTGGCGGGGGGGCCCCAAGAGACCCAGTACTTC	CASSLLAGGPQETQYF
TRBV5-1	TRBJ2-6	NA	NA	TGCGCCAGCAGCGAGAGCTCTGGGGCCAACGTCCTGACTTTC	CASSESSGANVLTF
TRBV7-2	TRBJ1-5	NA	NA	TGTGCCAGCAGCTTAGGTTCAGGAAACAATCAGCCCCAGCATTTT	CASSLGSGNNQPQHF
TRBV6-5	TRBJ1-5	NA	TRBD1	TGTGCCAGCAGGCAAAGACAGGGCAGGCAGCCCCAGCATTTT	CASRQRQGRQPQHF
TRBV19	TRBJ2-1	NA	TRBD1	TGTGCCAGTAGTGCAGGACAGGGAAATTGGGATGAGCAGTTCTTC	CASSAGQGNWDEQFF
TRBV4-2	TRBJ2-1	few	NA	TGTGCCAGCAGCCGAAGGACGGGGATATCCTACAATGAGCAGTTCTTC	CASSRRTGISYNEQFF
TRBV7-2	TRBJ2-7	NA	NA	TGTGCCAGCAGCTTCGGGGCAGGGGACGGCGAGCAGTACTTC	CASSFGAGDGEQYF
TRBV10-2	TRBJ1-5	NA	TRBD1	TGCGCCAGCAGACTCGGACAGGGGAATCAGCCCCAGCATTTT	CASRLGQGNQPQHF
TRBV5-1	TRBJ2-2	NA	NA	TGCGCCAGCTCCCCATCCGGGTTCACCGGGGAGCTGTTTTTT	CASSPSGFTGELFF
TRBV3-1/TRBV3-2	TRBJ1-3	NA	TRBD1	TGTGCCAGCAGCCTCCGGGACAGGGGATTATATTCTGGAAACACCATATATTTT	CASSLRDRGLYSGNTIYF
TRBV19	TRBJ2-2	NA	NA	TGTGCCAGTACCACCTGGGCTGGCGGGGAGCTGTTTTTT	CASTTWAGGELFF
TRBV3-1/TRBV3-2	TRBJ1-5	NA	NA	TGTGCCAGCAGCCAAGGTGCGGCATGGAGGGGCAATCAGCCCCAGCATTTT	CASSQGAAWRGNQPQHF
TRBV4-3	TRBJ2-1	once	TRBD2	TGCGCCAGCAGCCAAGGTTCCGGGACTAGCGGGGTTGTGCCCAATGAGCAGTTCTTC	CASSQGSGTSGVVPNEQFF
TRBV11-2	TRBJ1-2	NA	NA	TGTGCCAGCAGCTCACAAGGAGGGGGGGCGTACTATGGCTACACCTTC	CASSSQGGGAYYGYTF
TRBV6-5	TRBJ2-6	NA	NA	TGTGCCAGCAGTTACTGGGCGGGTTCTGGGGCCAACGTCCTGACTTTC	CASSYWAGSGANVLTF
TRBV11-3	TRBJ2-1	NA	NA	TGTGCCAGCAGCTTAGGCGGGGTCCCAGGGCAGTTCTTC	CASSLGGVPGQFF
TRBV2	TRBJ2-2	once	TRBD2	TGTGCCAGCAGGAAACTAATGGGACTAGCGGGGCCCACCGGGGAGCTGTTTTTT	CASRKLMGLAGPTGELFF
TRBV6-5	TRBJ1-5	NA	TRBD1	TGTGCCAGCAGGCCGACAGGGGGCAATCAGCCCCAGCATTTT	CASRPTGGNQPQHF